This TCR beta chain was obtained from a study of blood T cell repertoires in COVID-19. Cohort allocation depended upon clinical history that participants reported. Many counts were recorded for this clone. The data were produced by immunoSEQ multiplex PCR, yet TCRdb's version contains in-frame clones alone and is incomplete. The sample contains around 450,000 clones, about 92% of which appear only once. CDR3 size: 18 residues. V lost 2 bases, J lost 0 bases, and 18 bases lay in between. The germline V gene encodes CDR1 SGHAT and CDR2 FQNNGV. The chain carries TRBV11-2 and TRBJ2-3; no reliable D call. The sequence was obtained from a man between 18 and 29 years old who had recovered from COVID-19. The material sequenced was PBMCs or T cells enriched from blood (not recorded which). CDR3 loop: CASSLFPMGEPSTDTQYF. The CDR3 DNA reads TGTGCCAGCAGCTTATTTCCCATGGGCGAGCCTAGCACAGATACGCAGTATTTT.